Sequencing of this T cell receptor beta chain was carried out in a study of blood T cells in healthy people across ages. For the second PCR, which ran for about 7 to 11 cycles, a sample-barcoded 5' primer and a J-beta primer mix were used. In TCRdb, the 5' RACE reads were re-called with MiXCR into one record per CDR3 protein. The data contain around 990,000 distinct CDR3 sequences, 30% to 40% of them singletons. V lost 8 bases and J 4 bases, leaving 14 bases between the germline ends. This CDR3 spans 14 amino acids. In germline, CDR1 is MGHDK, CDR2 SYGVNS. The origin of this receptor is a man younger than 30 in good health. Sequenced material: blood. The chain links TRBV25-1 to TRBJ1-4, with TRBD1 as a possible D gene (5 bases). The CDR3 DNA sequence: TGTGCCAGCTCCACAACAGGTAGTAATGAAAAACTGTTTTTT. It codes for CASSTTGSNEKLFF.